The next 3 T cell receptor beta chains were all read from a single sample in a study of cytomegalovirus exposure and HLA in healthy donors. Vbeta (60) and Jbeta (13) primers were used in the PCR. Only in-frame clones appear in the TCRdb table, and some are missing; sequencing was by immunoSEQ multiplex PCR. This sample carries roughly 160,000 clones, roughly three quarters of them seen once, and the ten largest clones take approximately 8.7%. Sequenced material: PBMCs. The receptors derive from a man between 18 and 35 years old in good health and CMV-seropositive.

The chain employs TRBV5-4 and TRBJ2-7; 11 bases are shared with TRBD2. The CDR3 is made up of 18 amino acids. CDR1 and CDR2 (germline): SGHNT, YYREEE (reference sequence). V was clipped by 1 base and J by 2 bases; unmatched bases: 11. The CDR3 DNA reads as TGTGCCAGCAGCTTGCCCCCGCGACTAGCGGGACTCCCCTACGAGCAGTACTTC. Residues: CASSLPPRLAGLPYEQYF.

V and J are TRBV4-1 and TRBJ1-1; D possibly corresponds to TRBD1 (5 bases). There are 14 residues in the CDR3. The V gene lost 4 bases and the J gene lost 5 bases, with 14 bases spanning the gap. Germline CDR1 reads MGHRA; CDR2 reads YSYEKL. The CDR3 reads CASSPKGRETEAFF. CDR3 DNA sequence: TGCGCCAGCAGCCCAAAGGGGCGGGAAACTGAAGCTTTCTTT.

The chain combines TRBV19 with TRBJ2-1; possibly TRBD2 for D (6 bases). CDR1 and CDR2 from the germline V gene are LNHDA and SQIVND (reference sequence). V was cut by 11 bases and J by 4 bases, with 15 bases left in between. This CDR3 spans 13 amino acids. CDR3 coding DNA: TGTGCCGTGGACTCCGGGGGTTACAATGAGCAGTTCTTC. It translates to CAVDSGGYNEQFF.